Listed below are T cell receptor beta chains from one sample, sequenced in a study of cytomegalovirus exposure and HLA in healthy donors. The table came from immunoSEQ multiplex PCR; TCRdb's copy has only in-frame clones and leaves some out. There are roughly 180,000 clones in the sample; more than 70% occur only once, and around 1.4% lies in the top ten. The sample taken for sequencing was PBMCs. The receptors were sampled from a girl under 18 in good health and CMV-seropositive. Both conserved end residues are part of each CDR3. The D gene is left open where the match is weak. Size tells how often a clone was seen (once, few, many) or the class of an expanded clone, and some rows leave it out.

d_call: NA; v_call: TRBV5-4; j_call: TRBJ2-7; clone_size: NA; cdr3_aa: CASSADGMPYEQYF; cdr3_nt: TGTGCCAGCAGCGCGGACGGGATGCCCTACGAGCAGTACTTC
d_call: TRBD1; v_call: TRBV5-4; j_call: TRBJ1-2; clone_size: NA; cdr3_aa: CASSPTGVTNYGYTF; cdr3_nt: TGTGCCAGCAGCCCCACAGGGGTCACTAACTATGGCTACACCTTC
d_call: NA; v_call: TRBV5-1; j_call: TRBJ2-3; clone_size: NA; cdr3_aa: CASSFSTDTQYF; cdr3_nt: TGCGCCAGCAGCTTCTCCACAGATACGCAGTATTTT
d_call: NA; v_call: TRBV10-2; j_call: TRBJ2-7; clone_size: NA; cdr3_aa: CASSEYWSRDEQYF; cdr3_nt: TGCGCCAGCAGTGAGTATTGGTCCAGGGACGAGCAGTACTTC
d_call: TRBD2; v_call: TRBV5-1; j_call: TRBJ2-1; clone_size: NA; cdr3_aa: CASSSMTSGIVHEQFF; cdr3_nt: TGCGCCAGCAGCTCGATGACTAGCGGGATAGTACATGAGCAGTTCTTC
d_call: NA; v_call: TRBV11-2; j_call: TRBJ2-3; clone_size: NA; cdr3_aa: CASSLRELTDTQYF; cdr3_nt: TGTGCCAGCAGCTTACGGGAGCTTACAGATACGCAGTATTTT
d_call: NA; v_call: TRBV28; j_call: TRBJ1-5; clone_size: few; cdr3_aa: CASSFGGGAGQPQHF; cdr3_nt: TGTGCCAGCAGTTTCGGGGGGGGCGCGGGTCAGCCCCAGCATTTT
d_call: NA; v_call: TRBV7-3; j_call: TRBJ1-1; clone_size: NA; cdr3_aa: CASSLRTVNTEAFF; cdr3_nt: TGTGCCAGCAGCTTAAGGACAGTTAACACTGAAGCTTTCTTT
d_call: TRBD1; v_call: TRBV10-3; j_call: TRBJ1-4; clone_size: NA; cdr3_aa: CAISERTGKDGYEKLFF; cdr3_nt: TGTGCCATCAGTGAGAGGACAGGGAAAGATGGGTATGAAAAACTGTTTTTT
d_call: TRBD1; v_call: TRBV5-6; j_call: TRBJ2-7; clone_size: NA; cdr3_aa: CASSLAHTGGRYEQYF; cdr3_nt: TGTGCCAGCAGCTTGGCCCACACAGGGGGCAGATACGAGCAGTACTTC
d_call: TRBD1; v_call: TRBV4-1; j_call: TRBJ2-7; clone_size: NA; cdr3_aa: CASSLPGQGIHEQYF; cdr3_nt: TGCGCCAGCAGCCTTCCCGGACAGGGTATCCACGAGCAGTACTTC
d_call: NA; v_call: TRBV5-4; j_call: TRBJ1-1; clone_size: NA; cdr3_aa: CASSLWETGAFF; cdr3_nt: TGTGCCAGCAGCTTGTGGGAGACGGGAGCTTTCTTT